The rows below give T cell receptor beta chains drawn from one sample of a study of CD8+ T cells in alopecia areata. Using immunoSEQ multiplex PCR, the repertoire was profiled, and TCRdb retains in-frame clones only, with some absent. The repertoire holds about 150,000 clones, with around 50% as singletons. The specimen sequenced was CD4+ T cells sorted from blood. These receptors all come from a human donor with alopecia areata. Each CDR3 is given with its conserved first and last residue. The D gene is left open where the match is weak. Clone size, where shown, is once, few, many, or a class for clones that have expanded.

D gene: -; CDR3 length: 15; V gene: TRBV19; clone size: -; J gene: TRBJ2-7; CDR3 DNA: TGTGCCAGTAGTATTAGCTGGGGAGCTTACTACGAGCAGTACTTC; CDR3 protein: CASSISWGAYYEQYF
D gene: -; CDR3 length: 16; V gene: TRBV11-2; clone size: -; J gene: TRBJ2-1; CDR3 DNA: TGTGCCAGCAGCTTAGCCTTAGAGCGCTCCTACAATGAGCAGTTCTTC; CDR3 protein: CASSLALERSYNEQFF
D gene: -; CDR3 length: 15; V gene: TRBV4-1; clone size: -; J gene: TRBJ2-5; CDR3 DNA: TGCGCCAGCAGCCAAGGAGCACAGGGCAAAGAGACCCAGTACTTC; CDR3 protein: CASSQGAQGKETQYF
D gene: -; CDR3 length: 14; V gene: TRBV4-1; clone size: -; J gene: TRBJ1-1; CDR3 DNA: TGCGCCAGCAGCCAAGATACACGGAACACTGAAGCTTTCTTT; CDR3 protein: CASSQDTRNTEAFF
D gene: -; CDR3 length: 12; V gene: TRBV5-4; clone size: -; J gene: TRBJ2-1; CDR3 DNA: TGTGCCAGCAGCTCGCTGGGCAATGAGCAGTTCTTC; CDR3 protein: CASSSLGNEQFF
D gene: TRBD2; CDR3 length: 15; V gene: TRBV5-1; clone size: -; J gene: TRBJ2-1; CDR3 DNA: TGCGCCAGCAGCTTCGATGGACTAGCCCACAATGAGCAGTTCTTC; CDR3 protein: CASSFDGLAHNEQFF
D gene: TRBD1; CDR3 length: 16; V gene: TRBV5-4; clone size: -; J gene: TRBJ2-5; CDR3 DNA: TGTGCCAGCAGCCCCGGGAGGGACAGGGGACAAGAGACCCAGTACTTC; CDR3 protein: CASSPGRDRGQETQYF
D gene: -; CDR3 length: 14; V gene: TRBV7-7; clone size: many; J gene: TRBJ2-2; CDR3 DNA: TGTGCTAGCAGCCGGGGGTCGAACACCGGGGAGCTGTTTTTT; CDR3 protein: CASSRGSNTGELFF
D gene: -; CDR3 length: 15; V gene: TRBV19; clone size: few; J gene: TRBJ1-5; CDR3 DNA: TGTGCCAGTAGTATTCAGCCCTATAGCAATCAGCCCCAGCATTTT; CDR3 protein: CASSIQPYSNQPQHF
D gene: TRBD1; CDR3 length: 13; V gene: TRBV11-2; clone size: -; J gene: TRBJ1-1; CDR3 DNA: TGTGCCAGCAGCTTAGTAGGCCAGGGGGCGGCTTTCTTT; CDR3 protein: CASSLVGQGAAFF
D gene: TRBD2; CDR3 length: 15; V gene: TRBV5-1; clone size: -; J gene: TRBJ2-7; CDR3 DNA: TGCGCCAGCAGCTTCCCGGGGACTAGCTCCTACGAGCAGTACTTC; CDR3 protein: CASSFPGTSSYEQYF
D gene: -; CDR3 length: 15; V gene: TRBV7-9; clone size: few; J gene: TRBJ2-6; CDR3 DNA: TGTGCCAGCAGCTTGGCAGGAGCTGGGGCCAACGTCCTGACTTTC; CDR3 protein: CASSLAGAGANVLTF
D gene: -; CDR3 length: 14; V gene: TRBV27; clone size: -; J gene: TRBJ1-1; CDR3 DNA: TGTGCCAGTAGGGTTGACGGGTCGCTTACTGAAGCTTTCTTT; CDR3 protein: CASRVDGSLTEAFF
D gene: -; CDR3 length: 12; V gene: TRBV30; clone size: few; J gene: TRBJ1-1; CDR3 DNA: TGTGCCTGGAGTGCCGGTCAGTATCAAGCTTTCTTT; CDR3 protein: CAWSAGQYQAFF
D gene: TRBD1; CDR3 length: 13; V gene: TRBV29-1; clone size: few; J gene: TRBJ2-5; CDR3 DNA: TGCAGCGTCCAACGACAGGGAAAAGAGACCCAGTACTTC; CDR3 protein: CSVQRQGKETQYF
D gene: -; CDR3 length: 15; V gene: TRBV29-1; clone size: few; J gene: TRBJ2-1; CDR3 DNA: TGCAGCGTTGGAGGCGGGAACACACCGCCGGGGGAGCAGTTCTTC; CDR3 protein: CSVGGGNTPPGEQFF
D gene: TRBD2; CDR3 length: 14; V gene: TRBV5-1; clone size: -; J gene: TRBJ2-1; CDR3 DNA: TGCGCCAGCAGCTCGGCCGGGACTAGCGGGGAGCAGTTCTTC; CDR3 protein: CASSSAGTSGEQFF
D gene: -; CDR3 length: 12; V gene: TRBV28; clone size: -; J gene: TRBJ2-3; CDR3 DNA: TGTGCCAGCAGTCTGAGGCGAGATACGCAGTATTTT; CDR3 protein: CASSLRRDTQYF
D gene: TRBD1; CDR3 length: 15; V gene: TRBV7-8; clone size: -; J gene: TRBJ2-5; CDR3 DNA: TGTGCCAGCAGCTTAGCCCGGGACAGACAAGAGACCCAGTACTTC; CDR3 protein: CASSLARDRQETQYF
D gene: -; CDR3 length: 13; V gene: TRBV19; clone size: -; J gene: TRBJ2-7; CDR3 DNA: TGTGCCAGTAGGTCCAAGAGCTCCTACGGGCAGTACTTC; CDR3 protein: CASRSKSSYGQYF
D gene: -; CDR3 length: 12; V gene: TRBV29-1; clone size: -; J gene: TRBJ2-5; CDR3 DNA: TGCAGCGTTCGCCGCGGGAAAGAGACCCAGTACTTC; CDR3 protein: CSVRRGKETQYF
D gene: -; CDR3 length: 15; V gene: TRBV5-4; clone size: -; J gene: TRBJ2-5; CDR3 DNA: TGTGCCAGCAGCTTGGACTCGAGGATTCAAGAGACCCAGTACTTC; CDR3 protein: CASSLDSRIQETQYF